Shown below are 7 T cell receptor beta chains from a single sample sequenced in a study of T cell clonotyping in hematopoietic cell transplantation. Sequencing used immunoSEQ multiplex PCR; TCRdb keeps in-frame clones, though not all of them. The table includes approximately 1,300 clones, about 97% detected once. Sequencing used PBMCs, obtained 180 days after allogeneic stem cell transplant. These TCRs come from a male patient aged 50 to 59 who had an allogeneic stem cell transplant from a related donor, so the T cells may come from the graft donor. Some clones in this sample may be carry-over from other donors' samples.

The chain is built from TRBV19 and TRBJ1-4, with unresolved D. V dropped 11 bases and J dropped 0 bases, with 19 bases sitting between them. Germline V gene lookup returns CDR1 LNHDA and CDR2 SQIVND (reference sequence). CDR3 size: 16 residues. This CDR3 is CAPSRRIDATNEKLFF. The CDR3 nucleotides read TGTGCCCCCTCCAGGCGGATTGATGCAACTAATGAAAAACTGTTTTTT. Full variable domain (missing parts from reference TRBV19 and TRBJ1-4): DGGITQSPKYLFRKEGQNVTLSCEQNLNHDAMYWYRQDPGQGLRLIYYSQIVNDFQKGDIAEGYSVSREKKESFPLTVTSAQKNPTAFYLCAPSRRIDATNEKLFFGSGTQLSVL.

CDR3 coding DNA: TGTGCCATCAGTGAGGTGCCAGGTGAAAAACTGTTTTTT. Its protein is CAISEVPGEKLFF. The rearrangement uses TRBV10-3 and TRBJ1-4; D uncertain. CDR3 size: 13 residues. Germline assignment: CDR1 ENHRY and CDR2 SYGVKD. Between the trimmed V and J ends, which lost 2 bases and 7 bases, there was a span of 8 bases.

The J gene is TRBJ2-2, the V gene TRBV6-6, with TRBD1 as a possible D gene (6 bases). The CDR3 length is 15 residues. From germline, CDR1 is MNHNY and CDR2 SVGAGI (reference sequence). The V gene lost 6 bases and the J gene lost 3 bases, with 14 bases spanning the gap. CDR3 nucleotide sequence: TGTGCCAGCAGAAAAACAGGGACGGACACCGGGGAGCTGTTTTTT. It codes for CASRKTGTDTGELFF.

The chain has TRBV7-6 and TRBJ2-2; the D gene could be TRBD1 or TRBD2 (5 bases each). The CDR3 extends over 14 amino acids. CDR1 and CDR2 (germline): SGHVS, FNYEAQ. V lost 5 bases to trimming and J lost 8 bases, with 15 bases between them. CDR3 nucleotide sequence: TGTGCCAGCAGCATCCGGGACCCAACGGGGGAGCTGTTTTTT. This gives the protein CASSIRDPTGELFF.

This chain uses TRBV5-1 with TRBJ1-4; 7 nucleotides line up with TRBD1. Germline V gene data show CDR1 as SGHRS and CDR2 as YFSETQ. V was pared by 4 bases and J by 2 bases, with 5 bases of the junction left unmatched. The CDR3 length is 15 residues. The CDR3: CASSLRDSTNEKLFF. The CDR3 region has the DNA TGCGCCAGCAGCCTCAGGGACAGTACTAATGAAAAACTGTTTTTT. The whole variable domain, remainder taken from reference TRBV5-1 and TRBJ1-4, is KAGVTQTPRYLIKTRGQQVTLSCSPISGHRSVSWYQQTPGQGLQFLFEYFSETQRNKGNFPGRFSGRQFSNSRSEMNVSTLELGDSALYLCASSLRDSTNEKLFFGSGTQLSVL.

The rearrangement links TRBV15 to TRBJ1-5; possibly TRBD1 for D (5 bases). This CDR3 comprises 15 residues. Per germline, CDR1 LNHNV and CDR2 YYDKDF (reference sequence). V was clipped by 4 bases and J by 4 bases, with 14 bases between them. CDR3 residues: CATSNWGTGNQPQHF. The CDR3 DNA follows: TGTGCCACCAGCAACTGGGGGACGGGAAATCAGCCCCAGCATTTT.

The chain is built from TRBV9 and TRBJ1-4; D remains unclear. This CDR3 has 13 residues. The germline CDR1 and CDR2 sequences are SGDLS and YYNGEE. Trimming pared 1 base from V and 8 bases from J, leaving 9 bases between. The CDR3 bases are TGTGCCAGCAGCGTACAGGAGTGGGAAAAACTGTTTTTT. Its protein product is CASSVQEWEKLFF.